This entry describes one T cell receptor beta chain. Antigen: not known. This entry comes from a study of cytomegalovirus exposure and HLA in healthy donors. PCR amplification relied on 60 Vbeta primers (plus 13 Jbeta primers). Here immunoSEQ multiplex PCR was the method, and the copy in TCRdb shows in-frame clones only, minus some. There are more than 150,000 clones in the sample; 75% to 85% occur only once, and 1.4% lies in the top ten. CDR1 and CDR2 (germline): SGHTS, YDEGEE. V lost 5 bases, J lost 3 bases, and 6 bases lay in between. There are 12 residues in the CDR3. General observations from the study: Three chains linked to CMV were shown in vitro to be specific for CMV antigens.

The origin of this receptor is a young man in good health and CMV-seronegative. V and J are TRBV5-8 and TRBJ1-5; D gene ambiguous. Sequenced material: PBMCs. CDR3 sequence: CASSIFNQPQHF. CDR3 nucleotides: TGTGCCAGCAGTATTTTCAATCAGCCCCAGCATTTT.